The 31 T cell receptor beta chains reported below all come from one sample, sequenced in a study of beta chain features in type 1 diabetes. Reverse transcribing all isolated RNA meant expressed TCRB transcripts were sequenced. Generated by immunoSEQ multiplex PCR, the TCRdb table keeps only in-frame clones and is missing some. Among about 410,000 clones listed, approximately 15% were seen once. Input material: naive CD4+ T cells from blood. These receptors were obtained from a man aged 30 to 45 in good health.

CDR3 in amino acids: CASRRTGASRETQYF. CDR3 coding DNA: TGCGCCAGCAGAAGGACAGGGGCATCGAGGGAGACCCAGTACTTC. J is TRBJ2-5 and V is TRBV5-1; 9 bases line up with TRBD1. Per the germline V gene, CDR1 is SGHRS and CDR2 is YFSETQ. Trimming removed 5 bases from V and 5 bases from J; junction bases left unmatched: 10. The CDR3 runs to 15 residues. Complete variable domain (other parts from reference TRBV5-1 and TRBJ2-5): KAGVTQTPRYLIKTRGQQVTLSCSPISGHRSVSWYQQTPGQGLQFLFEYFSETQRNKGNFPGRFSGRQFSNSRSEMNVSTLELGDSALYLCASRRTGASRETQYFGPGTRLLVL.

The chain is built from TRBV29-1 and TRBJ1-2; no definite D call. The germline V and J ends were trimmed by 7 bases and 4 bases, with 13 bases remaining between them. Germline loops: CDR1 SQVTM, CDR2 ANQGSEA. The CDR3 has 12 amino acids. The CDR3 is CSADLASYGYTF. The CDR3 DNA is TGCAGCGCAGACTTGGCCTCCTATGGCTACACCTTC.

This clone was detected ten times or more. The J gene is TRBJ2-1, the V gene TRBV30; D unresolved. The CDR3 sequence is 11 residues long. The V and J ends lost 3 bases and 9 bases respectively, with 9 bases between them. Germline CDR1 GTSNPN, CDR2 SVGIG (reference sequence). CDR3 residues: CAWSSRSEQFF. CDR3 DNA: TGTGCCTGGAGCTCCCGTAGTGAGCAGTTCTTC. Complete variable domain (other parts from reference TRBV30 and TRBJ2-1): SQTIHQWPATLVQPVGSPLSLECTVEGTSNPNLYWYRQAAGRGLQLLFYSVGIGQISSEVPQNLSASRPQDRQFILSSKKLLLSDSGFYLCAWSSRSEQFFGPGTRLTVL.

This clone was seen a few times. The rearrangement joins TRBV25-1 to TRBJ1-2; 8 bases line up with TRBD1. Germline V gene lookup returns CDR1 MGHDK and CDR2 SYGVNS. Trimming removed 4 bases from V and 8 bases from J; junction bases left unmatched: 12. CDR3 size: 15 residues. The CDR3 DNA sequence: TGTGCCAGCAGTGCAACAGGACAGGGAGTGGACGGCTACACCTTC. It specifies CASSATGQGVDGYTF.

This clone appeared a few times. This chain uses TRBV18 with TRBJ2-7; 8 bases line up with TRBD2. The CDR3 contains 13 residues. In germline, CDR1 is KGHSH, CDR2 LQKENI. Trimming took 6 bases from V and 7 from J; bases not matched to a gene: 8. CDR3 amino acids: CASSKAGVGEQYV. In DNA form, the CDR3 reads TGTGCCAGCTCCAAAGCGGGAGTGGGTGAGCAGTACGTC.

This chain links TRBV29-1 with TRBJ1-1; D is perhaps TRBD1 (5 bases). Germline values: CDR1 SQVTM, CDR2 ANQGSEA. The CDR3 runs to 13 residues. V shed 4 bases and J shed 7 bases, with 16 bases lying between them. The CDR3 sequence is CSVGRVAGGEAFF. CDR3 DNA sequence: TGCAGCGTTGGCAGGGTTGCAGGTGGTGAAGCTTTCTTT.

This clone has a handful of counts. The CDR3, as DNA: TGCGCCAGCAGTCAATCCGCGGCGGGAGGGCGCAATGAGCAGTTCTTC. Encoded protein: CASSQSAAGGRNEQFF. The V and J genes are TRBV23-1 and TRBJ2-1, with 9 positions matching TRBD2. TRBV23-1 is placed among ORFs of uncertain function. J was trimmed by 6 bases and V by 0 bases; bases with no gene match: 6. The CDR3 is made up of 16 amino acids.

The chain recombines TRBV15 with TRBJ2-7; D is possibly TRBD2 (5 bases). Between the trimmed V and J ends, which lost 1 base and 5 bases, there was a span of 9 bases. Germline V gives CDR1 LNHNV, CDR2 YYDKDF (reference sequence). This CDR3 is 13 amino acids long. In DNA form, the CDR3 reads TGTGCCACCAGCAGAGGCTCGGGGAACGAGCAGTACGTC. Amino acid sequence: CATSRGSGNEQYV.

The CDR3 DNA reads TGTGCCACCAGCAGAGAGCCGGGGACGAGAGATACGCAGTATTTT. Its protein is CATSREPGTRDTQYF. The V call is TRBV15, the J call TRBJ2-3; D possibly matches TRBD1 or TRBD2 (5 bases each). The CDR3 contains 15 residues. Per the germline V gene, CDR1 is LNHNV and CDR2 is YYDKDF (reference sequence). Trimming stripped 0 bases from V and 5 bases from J, with 12 bases between. The whole variable domain, filled in from reference TRBV15 and TRBJ2-3, reads DAMVIQNPRYQVTQFGKPVTLSCSQTLNHNVMYWYQQKSSQAPKLLFHYYDKDFNNEADTPDNFQSRRPNTSFCFLDIRSPGLGDTAMYLCATSREPGTRDTQYFGPGTRLTVL.

V and J are TRBV12-5 and TRBJ2-7; TRBD1 matches at 8 bases. V shed 7 bases, J shed 0 bases, and the junction held 5 bases outside the gene matches. This CDR3 region has 14 residues. Germline assignment: CDR1 LGHNT and CDR2 FRNRAP. The CDR3 sequence: CASVRDRSSYEQYF. Written as DNA, the CDR3 is TGTGCTAGTGTCAGGGACAGGAGCTCCTACGAGCAGTACTTC.

The sample holds a few counts of this clone. This chain links TRBV10-3 with TRBJ2-7; 7 bases are shared with TRBD2. This CDR3 is built from 15 residues. The germline V gene encodes CDR1 ENHRY and CDR2 SYGVKD. Germline trimming cut 0 bases from V and 6 bases from J; bases unmatched to any gene: 8. The DNA for the CDR3 is TGTGCCATCAGTGAGTCTGGTAGGGGAGGGGTCGAGCAGTACTTC. Residues: CAISESGRGGVEQYF.

The gene calls are TRBV7-2 and TRBJ2-2, with D unclear. There are 13 residues in the CDR3. Germline V gene data show CDR1 as SGHTA and CDR2 as FQGNSA. V gave up 0 bases and J gave up 4 bases, with 3 bases separating them. CDR3 DNA: TGTGCCAGCAGCTTAGCAGGCACCGGGGAGCTGTTTTTT. Translation: CASSLAGTGELFF.

This clone was counted a few times. The same CDR3 also results from other DNA sequences found in this sample. The CDR3 bases are TGTGCCAGCTCCCTCGACAGAAATCAGCCCCAGCATTTT. This codes for CASSLDRNQPQHF. J is TRBJ1-5 and V is TRBV18, with a tentative D call TRBD1 (5 bases). CDR1 is KGHSH, CDR2 LQKENI, per germline. Trimming left V 6 bases short and J 4 bases short, with 10 bases between. CDR3 length: 13 amino acids.

There are a few counts of this clone. The V and J genes are TRBV6-1 and TRBJ1-2, with D hard to call. The V end was cut by 8 bases, the J end by 8 bases, with 15 bases between. The length of the CDR3 is 12 residues. Germline values: CDR1 MNHNS, CDR2 SASEGT. CDR3 coding DNA: TGTGCCAGCGCGGCAGCAGCGTACGGCTACACCTTC. The encoded protein is CASAAAAYGYTF.

This clone showed up just a few times. The same CDR3 also results from other DNA sequences found in this sample. This chain joins TRBV7-9 and TRBJ2-1; 9 bases are a match to TRBD1. Trimming cost V 5 bases and J 4 bases; bases outside gene matches: 3. This CDR3 is 14 amino acids long. Looked up from germline, CDR1 is SEHNR and CDR2 is FQNEAQ (reference sequence). This CDR3 reads CASSPGTGYNEQFF. The CDR3 coding sequence is TGTGCCAGCAGCCCCGGGACAGGGTACAATGAGCAGTTCTTC.

This clone was found a few times. The rearrangement uses TRBV29-1 and TRBJ1-5, with 8 bases lining up with TRBD1. Germline loops: CDR1 SQVTM, CDR2 ANQGSEA. The CDR3 is 13 residues long. Trimming at V came to 6 bases and at J to 6 bases, leaving 7 bases not matched to a gene. The CDR3 sequence is CSVKTGDGQPQHF. The CDR3 DNA sequence: TGCAGCGTCAAGACAGGGGATGGTCAGCCCCAGCATTTT.

The rearrangement uses TRBV14 and TRBJ2-7; TRBD1 agrees at 9 bases. CDR1 and CDR2 from the germline V gene are SGHDN and FVKESK. This CDR3 contains 16 residues. V gave up 0 bases and J gave up 4 bases; unmatched junction bases: 7. CDR3 sequence (DNA): TGTGCCAGCAGCCAAGACGAACGACAGGGGGTTTACGAGCAGTACTTC. It specifies CASSQDERQGVYEQYF.

As for this clone: Other nucleotide sequences in the sample specify the same CDR3. V and J are TRBV7-2 and TRBJ1-5; D possibly corresponds to TRBD1 (6 bases). The germline V and J ends were trimmed by 2 bases and 0 bases, with 8 bases remaining between them. The germline gives CDR1 SGHTA, CDR2 FQGNSA. CDR3 length: 15 residues. The CDR3 loop reads CASSLQGLSNQPQHF. DNA of the CDR3: TGTGCCAGCAGCTTACAGGGGCTTAGCAATCAGCCCCAGCATTTT.

This clone came up a few times. The gene calls are TRBV6-1 and TRBJ2-7; D perhaps matches TRBD1 (7 bases). The CDR3 is 14 residues long. V lost 7 bases, J lost 2 bases, and 15 bases lay in between. CDR1 MNHNS and CDR2 SASEGT come from the germline V gene. CDR3: CASKRAGQPYEQYF. As DNA, the CDR3 is TGTGCCAGCAAAAGGGCGGGACAGCCCTACGAGCAGTACTTC.

V is TRBV30 and J is TRBJ2-7, with 14 bases aligning to TRBD2. The CDR3 has 16 residues. Germline assignment: CDR1 GTSNPN and CDR2 SVGIG (reference sequence). V was clipped by 1 base and J by 3 bases; unmatched bases: 5. The CDR3 DNA is TGTGCCTGGAGTGCGGGACTAGCGGGGGCCGGCTACGAGCAGTACGTC. Encoded protein: CAWSAGLAGAGYEQYV.

This clone was picked up a small number of times. The chain recombines TRBV9 with TRBJ2-1; a weak D match, TRBD1 (5 bases). Germline-derived CDR1 and CDR2 are SGDLS and YYNGEE. Between the trimmed V and J ends, which lost 0 bases and 8 bases, there was a span of 18 bases. This CDR3 comprises 16 residues. CDR3 protein: CASSVAPGAGRHEQFF. CDR3 sequence (DNA): TGTGCCAGCAGCGTAGCACCTGGGGCAGGGCGACATGAGCAGTTCTTC.

The rearrangement links TRBV7-9 to TRBJ2-3; D may correspond to TRBD1 or TRBD2 (5 bases each). The CDR3 length is 17 residues. With 1 base removed from V and 1 base from J, the gap between germline ends came to 15 bases. CDR1 is SEHNR and CDR2 is FQNEAQ in the germline V gene (reference sequence). The CDR3 here is CASSLVFGDRGTDTQYF. In nucleotides, the CDR3 is TGTGCCAGCAGCTTAGTGTTCGGGGACCGCGGCACAGATACGCAGTATTTT.

The chain employs TRBV7-2 and TRBJ1-3, with D possibly matching TRBD1 (5 bases). V gave up 5 bases and J gave up 0 bases, with 14 bases separating them. The CDR3 totals 16 residues. Germline-derived CDR1 and CDR2 are SGHTA and FQGNSA. The CDR3 DNA sequence: TGTGCCAGCAGCCGAGCCCCAGGGATCTCTGGAAACACCATATATTTT. It yields the protein CASSRAPGISGNTIYF. Looking up the rest from reference TRBV7-2 and TRBJ1-3 gives the full variable domain: GAGVSQSPSNKVTEKGKDVELRCDPISGHTALYWYRQSLGQGLEFLIYFQGNSAPDKSGLPSDRFSAERTGGSVSTLTIQRTQQEDSAVYLCASSRAPGISGNTIYFGEGSWLTVV.

V and J are TRBV29-1 and TRBJ2-3; 10 bases fit TRBD2. The V gene end was trimmed by 3 bases and the J gene end by 6 bases; junction bases not matched to a gene: 6. The CDR3 loop spans 14 amino acids. Germline CDR1 SQVTM, CDR2 ANQGSEA. The CDR3 reads CSVELLAGGDTQYF. CDR3 DNA: TGCAGCGTTGAGTTGTTAGCGGGGGGCGATACGCAGTATTTT.

The genes are TRBV5-1 and TRBJ2-7, with D perhaps TRBD1 or TRBD2 (5 bases each). Deletions cut 3 bases from V and 6 bases from J, with 13 bases between. The CDR3 has 13 amino acids. The germline V gene has CDR1 SGHRS and CDR2 YFSETQ. The CDR3 reads CASSYDSGTEQYV. The CDR3 DNA follows: TGCGCCAGCAGCTATGATTCAGGGACCGAGCAGTACGTC.

This clone came up a few times. This chain links TRBV28 with TRBJ2-5; either TRBD1 or TRBD2 may fit D (6 bases each). V was shortened by 2 bases and J by 4 bases, with 17 bases between the two germline ends. This CDR3 is 16 amino acids long. Germline CDR1 MDHEN, CDR2 SYDVKM. This chain's CDR3 is CASSLGGTTGGETQYF. The CDR3 bases are TGTGCCAGCAGTTTAGGAGGGACAACCGGGGGAGAGACCCAGTACTTC.

This clone was seen more than once but under ten times. The J gene is TRBJ1-2, the V gene TRBV29-1, with D unclear. Germline CDR1 reads SQVTM; CDR2 reads ANQGSEA. V was cut by 5 bases and J by 1 base, with 11 bases left in between. CDR3 length: 13 amino acids. In DNA, the CDR3 is TGCAGCGTTTACGACCGAGTTAACTATGGCTACACCTTC. Its translation: CSVYDRVNYGYTF.

This clone was seen a few times. V gene TRBV21-1 combines with J gene TRBJ2-3. TRBV21-1 is shown as a pseudogene. The CDR3 runs to 12 residues. The CDR3 protein is CASSRPPDTQYF. CDR3 sequence (DNA): TGTGCCAGCAGCCGCCCGCCCGATACGCAGTATTTT.

This clone was seen a handful of times. The gene calls are TRBV9 and TRBJ2-5; unclear D gene. With 1 base removed from V and 5 bases from J, the gap between germline ends came to 9 bases. Germline V gene lookup returns CDR1 SGDLS and CDR2 YYNGEE. The CDR3 is made up of 13 amino acids. The CDR3 sequence is CASSVRPRETQYF. The CDR3 region has the DNA TGTGCCAGCAGCGTACGGCCACGGGAGACCCAGTACTTC.

The table lists this clone with a few counts. This sequence joins TRBV7-3 and TRBJ2-3; D perhaps matches TRBD2 (6 bases). CDR3 length equals 15 residues. Germline V CDR1 and CDR2: SGHTA, FQGTGA. V dropped 4 bases and J dropped 2 bases, with 13 bases sitting between them. The CDR3 sequence: CASSSIAEHTDTQYF. The CDR3, as DNA: TGTGCCAGCAGCTCAATAGCGGAGCACACAGATACGCAGTATTTT.

The rearrangement links TRBV25-1 to TRBJ2-3; D gene unclear. V lost 1 base to trimming and J lost 6 bases, with 5 bases between them. The CDR3 contains 12 residues. The V gene's germline CDR1 is MGHDK and CDR2 SYGVNS. The CDR3 bases are TGTGCCAGCAGTGAATCGCAGGATACGCAGTATTTT. This translates into CASSESQDTQYF.